This passage covers 18 T cell receptor beta chains from one sample sequenced in a study of response to subunit inactivated influenza vaccine. Via MiXCR, TCRdb re-called the RT-PCR reads, giving one row per CDR3 protein. The table lists about half a million distinct CDR3 sequences, roughly 25% of them singletons. The sequencing used CD4+ T cells sorted from PBMCs, collected roughly 5 days after vaccination. These receptors were obtained from a middle-aged man who received an inactivated influenza vaccine.

This clonotype was seen a single time. The chain has TRBV5-1 and TRBJ2-3, with 11 nucleotides matching TRBD2. V dropped 1 base and J dropped 6; count of bases not matched to a gene: 10. Germline V gives CDR1 SGHRS, CDR2 YFSETQ. CDR3 size: 17 residues. This CDR3 reads CASSLFLTSGIMDTQYF. CDR3 nucleotides: TGCGCCAGCAGCTTGTTTCTGACTAGCGGGATAATGGATACGCAGTATTTT.

V usage is TRBV20-1 and J usage is TRBJ2-7; D unresolved. V was pared by 3 bases and J by 6 bases, with 6 bases between. The CDR3 is 10 residues long. CDR1 and CDR2 from the germline V gene are DFQATT and SNEGSKA (reference sequence). The CDR3 is CSASAVEQYF. The CDR3 DNA is TGCAGTGCTAGTGCGGTCGAGCAGTACTTC.

This chain connects TRBV9 to TRBJ2-1; D is unclear. Trimming removed 0 bases from V and 0 bases from J, with 7 bases in between. The CDR3 is 15 residues long. Germline V gene sequence: CDR1 SGDLS, CDR2 YYNGEE. CDR3 residues: CASSVGDSSYNEQFF. CDR3 bases: TGTGCCAGCAGCGTAGGCGATAGCTCCTACAATGAGCAGTTCTTC.

The V call is TRBV12-3 or TRBV12-4, the J call TRBJ1-5; TRBD1 might be the D (6 bases). The CDR3 length is 13 residues. Trimming shortened V by 2 bases and J by 6 bases, and 8 bases separated the two germline ends. CDR3 sequence: CASSLRGSQPQHF. CDR3 bases: TGTGCCAGCAGTTTAAGGGGGAGTCAGCCCCAGCATTTT.

This clonotype has more than one count but fewer than ten. The rearrangement joins TRBV29-1 to TRBJ2-5, with 14 bases aligning to TRBD2. Trimming took 7 bases from V and 5 from J; bases not matched to a gene: 6. The CDR3 extends over 14 amino acids. Germline V gene data show CDR1 as SQVTM and CDR2 as ANQGSEA. In DNA form, the CDR3 reads TGCAGCGCCGGGACTAGCGGGAGTTCGGAGACCCAGTACTTC. Protein product: CSAGTSGSSETQYF. Full variable domain (remainder filled in from reference TRBV29-1 and TRBJ2-5): SAVISQKPSRDICQRGTSLTIQCQVDSQVTMMFWYRQQPGQSLTLIATANQGSEATYESGFVIDKFPISRPNLTFSTLTVSNMSPEDSSIYLCSAGTSGSSETQYFGPGTRLLVL.

This chain links TRBV27 with TRBJ2-1, with 10 nucleotides matching TRBD2. Germline V gives CDR1 MNHEY, CDR2 SMNVEV (reference sequence). The CDR3 totals 15 residues. After removal of 0 bases from V and 8 bases from J, the junction contained 4 bases not matched to a gene. The CDR3 DNA is TGTGCCAGCAGTTTATCTAGCGGGGGGCCTCATGAGCAGTTCTTC. Encoded protein: CASSLSSGGPHEQFF.

This clonotype has just a few counts. The V call is TRBV7-8, the J call TRBJ1-1; 7 bases are shared with TRBD1. Trimming took 0 bases from V and 1 from J; bases not matched to a gene: 14. The germline V gene encodes CDR1 SGHVS and CDR2 FQNEAQ. The CDR3 extends over 19 amino acids. CDR3 region: CASSLASILSWTGNTEAFF. CDR3 DNA sequence: TGTGCCAGCAGCTTAGCGTCTATCCTATCCTGGACAGGGAACACTGAAGCTTTCTTT.

In the case of this clonotype: The junction and the germline gene differ at one end; a read error may be behind it. In nucleotides, the CDR3 is TGTGCCTGCAGCTTAGCAGGGCCCACTGAAGCTTTCTTT. It is translated as CACSLAGPTEAFF. The chain combines TRBV7-9 with TRBJ1-1; the D gene is possibly TRBD1 (5 bases). This CDR3 has 13 amino acids. Germline V gives CDR1 SEHNR, CDR2 FQNEAQ (reference sequence). Full variable domain (remainder filled in from reference TRBV7-9 and TRBJ1-1): DTGVSQNPRHKITKRGQNVTFRCDPISEHNRLYWYRQTLGQGPEFLTYFQNEAQLEKSRLLSDRFSAERPKGSFSTLEIQRTEQGDSAMYLCACSLAGPTEAFFGQGTRLTVV.

J is TRBJ2-5 and V is TRBV20-1, with 7 nucleotides matching TRBD2. Per germline, CDR1 DFQATT and CDR2 SNEGSKA (reference sequence). The CDR3 is made up of 14 amino acids. V was pared by 0 bases and J by 4 bases, with 5 bases of the junction left unmatched. The CDR3 bases are TGCAGTGCTAGAGATTTCGGGGGGAGAGAGACCCAGTACTTC. Its translation: CSARDFGGRETQYF.

This clonotype turned up a few times. J is TRBJ2-5 and V is TRBV2; no definite D call. Germline V gives CDR1 SNHLY, CDR2 FYNNEI. The ends were cut back, 5 bases at V and 5 bases at J, with 15 bases in the middle. The CDR3 covers 14 residues. CDR3 sequence reads: CASSHGPPKETQYF. CDR3 in DNA: TGTGCCAGCAGTCACGGGCCCCCCAAGGAGACCCAGTACTTC.

Details on this clonotype: The junction does not match germline at one end; this may be a read error. This sequence joins TRBV7-2 and TRBJ2-7; D perhaps matches TRBD1 (6 bases). The CDR3 spans 11 residues. CDR1 is SGHTA, CDR2 FQGNSA, per germline. The CDR3 region is CASSLDRVPLF. CDR3 DNA sequence: TGTGCCAGCAGCTTAGACAGGGTACCCCTCTTC.

V and J are TRBV9 and TRBJ1-6; possible D gene TRBD1, 5 bases. Germline V gene sequence: CDR1 SGDLS, CDR2 YYNGEE. V was trimmed by 0 bases and J by 9 bases, leaving 13 bases between them. This CDR3 has 15 residues. The CDR3 DNA reads as TGTGCCAGCAGCGTAGTGGGGGATCACTTTTCACCCCTCCACTTT. It translates to CASSVVGDHFSPLHF.

The chain combines TRBV20-1 with TRBJ2-3; D uncertain. Trimming removed 3 bases from V and 3 bases from J, with 7 bases in between. Germline assignment: CDR1 DFQATT and CDR2 SNEGSKA (reference sequence). The CDR3 is made up of 12 amino acids. The CDR3 sequence: CSASRQTDTQYF. The CDR3 DNA is TGCAGTGCTAGTCGCCAGACAGATACGCAGTATTTT.

The J gene is TRBJ2-7, the V gene TRBV30; TRBD1 agrees at 9 bases. Losses at the gene ends were 7 bases for V and 3 bases for J; bases not matched to a gene: 10. Looked up from germline, CDR1 is GTSNPN and CDR2 is SVGIG (reference sequence). This CDR3 comprises 14 residues. The CDR3 here is CASWSGQGNYEQYF. The CDR3, as DNA: TGTGCCTCCTGGTCGGGACAGGGAAACTACGAGCAGTACTTC.

Only a few counts were recorded for this clonotype. This chain uses TRBV18 with TRBJ2-1; possible D gene TRBD1, 6 bases. V was shortened by 8 bases and J by 2 bases, with 10 bases between the two germline ends. CDR1 KGHSH and CDR2 LQKENI come from the germline V gene. The CDR3 length is 13 residues. The CDR3 nucleotides read TGTGCCAGCACAGGGACGGCCTACAATGAGCAGTTCTTC. Amino acids: CASTGTAYNEQFF.

This clonotype appeared a few times. V is TRBV2 and J is TRBJ1-6, with D unclear. Trimming took 2 bases from V and 10 from J, leaving 9 bases between them. CDR3 size: 13 residues. CDR1 is SNHLY, CDR2 FYNNEI, per germline. CDR3 in amino acids: CASSELQESPLHF. In DNA, the CDR3 is TGTGCCAGCAGTGAACTACAAGAATCACCCCTCCACTTT.

The J gene is TRBJ2-3, the V gene TRBV12-3 or TRBV12-4, with a tentative D call TRBD1 (6 bases). V lost 11 bases, J lost 2 bases, and 14 bases lay in between. The CDR3 consists of 13 residues. In DNA, the CDR3 is TGTGCCCGTGACAGGCCATTCACAGATACGCAGTATTTT. Amino acids: CARDRPFTDTQYF.

This clonotype was seen a handful of times. The genes are TRBV2 and TRBJ2-3; no clear D. CDR3 length: 12 residues. V shed 6 bases and J shed 2 bases, with 6 bases lying between them. Germline lookup yields CDR1 SNHLY and CDR2 FYNNEI. This CDR3 reads CASRGFTDTQYF. DNA for the CDR3: TGTGCCAGCAGAGGGTTCACAGATACGCAGTATTTT.